These 2 T cell receptor beta chains originate from one sample sequenced in a study of identical twins. Each CDR3 protein gets one entry after TCRdb re-called the 5' RACE reads with MiXCR. The profile covers about 720,000 distinct CDR3 sequences, with roughly 8% appearing a single time and 0.98% taken by the ten largest. This sample was shared with a second study, whose subject was yellow fever vaccine responses in identical twins.

The sequencing sample was made of PBMCs. These TCRs come from a woman aged 18-35 years in good health.

This CDR3 is CASSPGPTRGEQFF. The CDR3 nucleotides read TGTGCCAGCAGCCCCGGTCCCACGCGGGGTGAGCAGTTCTTC. The rearrangement links TRBV21-1 to TRBJ2-1; the D call TRBD1 from the table was never checked on the DNA. TRBV21-1 represents a pseudogene. The CDR3 has 14 amino acids.

The rearrangement joins TRBV6-2 or TRBV6-3 to TRBJ2-7; 8 bases are a match to TRBD2. Trimming removed 7 bases from V and 3 bases from J; junction bases left unmatched: 5. The CDR3 extends over 13 amino acids. Germline CDR1 is MNHEY and CDR2 is SVGEGT. Written as DNA, the CDR3 is TGTGCCAGCACCCTGGGACTAGACTACGAGCAGTACTTC. This encodes CASTLGLDYEQYF.